This TCR beta chain is drawn from a study of tumor and adjacent non-tumor tissue in lung cancer. The library came from three nested PCR rounds adapted from ARM-PCR protocols. TCRdb recomputed calls from the multiplex PCR reads with MiXCR, one row per CDR3 protein. The data hold under 250,000 distinct CDR3 sequences, with 71% observed a single time. No cell sorting was done before RNA was extracted from the tissue. V shed 5 bases, J shed 5 bases, and the junction held 12 bases outside the gene matches. This CDR3 has 15 residues. CDR1 DFQATT and CDR2 SNEGSKA come from the germline V gene (reference sequence). The sample holds many counts of this clonotype.

This rearrangement joins TRBV20-1 to TRBJ2-1, with 7 nucleotides matching TRBD2. Sequenced material: lung tumor tissue. This receptor was obtained from a man aged 55 to 69 with non-small cell lung cancer. The CDR3 protein is CSAPRGDGGDNEQFF. The DNA of the CDR3 is TGCAGTGCTCCCCGGGGGGATGGGGGGGACAATGAGCAGTTCTTC.